The sequence of this T cell receptor (beta chain) was determined in a study of T-cell reconstitution after alpha-beta-depleted transplantation in children (dated by TCRdb to the mid-2010s). As for the study more broadly: Using TCR repertoire profiling, the study followed T-cell immune reconstitution in a quantitative way in children after TCRalphabeta/CD19-depleted allogeneic hematopoietic cell transplantation.

This clonotype was counted at least ten times. What this receptor recognizes is not known. Within one base of it there is no much larger clone, and no base qualities were kept. Paper-wide results and their limitations: Over subsequent months, a decline in hyperexpanded clone frequencies was noted, and after one year, T-cell counts and TCRbeta diversity were mostly ascribed to newly produced T cells. The apparently early recovery of alphabetaT-cell counts about two months after transplant reportedly depended on only several hundred rapidly expanded clones that came from non-depleted graft cells. In some patients, high TCRbeta diversity at day 60 was attributed to recipient T cells and intrathymic progenitors that had survived conditioning.

Library creation used PCR. The instrument was an Illumina HiSeq 2500. To normalize quantification of the TCRbeta repertoire, the TCR libraries were built with molecular barcoding that relied on unique molecular identifiers. TCRdb ran its own pipeline on the public reads, namely fastp trimming at Q25 and MiXCR clone calling, and kept in-frame beta chains. A single entry per CDR3 protein holds the most common genes and DNA from its merged rows. This sample lists around 250,000 distinct CDR3 sequences; about 25% were detected once. About 2.8% of the sample belongs to the ten largest clones. The intended sense of this specimen's treatment or condition label: allogeneic hematopoietic cell transplantation with graft depleted of TCRalphabeta T cells and CD19 B cells. Transplant recipients were children who received TCRalphabeta/CD19-depleted allogeneic hematopoietic cell grafts. Sample: PBMCs, taken before TCRalphabeta/CD19-depleted stem cell transplant. The sequence came from a girl aged 2 to 10 with Fanconi anemia, due to receive a stem cell transplant.

Read as DNA, the sequence is TGCAGTGCTAGAGATCTGAGGGGAAGTAGCACAGATACGCAGTATTTT. It specifies CSARDLRGSSTDTQYF. Here the chain combines TRBV20-1 and TRBJ2-3; the D element could tentatively be TRBD1 or TRBD2, as 5 bases agree for each. V is reduced by 0 bases and J by 0 bases, leaving a spacing of 13 bases between them. CDR1 and CDR2 are read off the germline V gene (reference sequence) as DFQATT and SNEGSKA. The CDR3 spans 16 residues, from the cysteine through the phenylalanine. Only the CDR3 part of the read is kept: 48 bases, read in frame from the first base.